The 11 T cell receptor beta chains in this list originate from one sample, sequenced in a study of T cells expressing NK-cell markers. From the 5' RACE reads, TCRdb lists one entry per CDR3 protein and no DNA. This sample contains around 470,000 distinct CDR3 sequences. Sequenced sample: blood T cells: a sorted CD56 or NKG2C T cell subset, CD4+ or CD8+ T cells, or bulk PBMC T cells (not recorded which). The source is a woman between 50 and 59 years old in good health.

The genes are TRBV20-1 and TRBJ2-3; the TRBD2 assignment by TCRdb is unverifiable without DNA. The CDR3 runs to 16 residues. Germline loops: CDR1 DFQATT, CDR2 SNEGSKA (reference sequence). The CDR3 is CSARIYGPHLPDTQYF.

The rearrangement links TRBV6-6 to TRBJ2-5; TCRdb reports TRBD2, a call that lacks DNA to check it against. Germline CDR1 MNHNY, CDR2 SVGAGI (reference sequence). The CDR3 has 16 amino acids. The CDR3 reads CASSRKGRREGETQYF.

The J gene is TRBJ2-5, the V gene TRBV7-9; with no DNA, the TCRdb D assignment of TRBD1 cannot be verified. The V gene's germline CDR1 is SEHNR and CDR2 FQNEAQ (reference sequence). The CDR3 is 14 amino acids. This CDR3 is CASSPLRAGETQYF. Full variable domain (missing parts from reference TRBV7-9 and TRBJ2-5): DTGVSQNPRHKITKRGQNVTFRCDPISEHNRLYWYRQTLGQGPEFLTYFQNEAQLEKSRLLSDRFSAERPKGSFSTLEIQRTEQGDSAMYLCASSPLRAGETQYFGPGTRLLVL.

V is TRBV11-2 and J is TRBJ2-6; TCRdb gives TRBD1 as the D gene, but with no DNA this cannot be confirmed. Germline CDR1 reads SGHAT; CDR2 reads FQNNGV. The CDR3 covers 19 residues. The CDR3 region is CASSTPRDSHAWGANVLTF.

The chain recombines TRBV28 with TRBJ2-2; the TRBD1 assignment by TCRdb is unverifiable without DNA. CDR1 MDHEN and CDR2 SYDVKM come from the germline V gene. The CDR3 length is 14 residues. The CDR3 here is CASKIRPGPGELFF.

CDR3 in amino acids: CATSEPTGMNTEAFF. This sequence joins TRBV24-1 and TRBJ1-1; the D gene TCRdb calls, TRBD1, cannot be checked with no DNA. The CDR3 contains 15 residues. Germline assignment: CDR1 KGHDR and CDR2 SFDVKD.

This CDR3 is CSAPIFNRVPNIQYF. The V call is TRBV20-1, the J call TRBJ2-4; TCRdb's D call, TRBD1, is unchecked because there is no DNA. From germline, CDR1 is DFQATT and CDR2 SNEGSKA (reference sequence). The CDR3 is made up of 15 amino acids.

The chain is built from TRBV29-1 and TRBJ1-4; TCRdb picks TRBD1, but there is no DNA to check that call. This CDR3 comprises 13 residues. CDR1 and CDR2 from the germline V gene are SQVTM and ANQGSEA. This CDR3 is CSGYGGMGEKLFF.

The chain couples TRBV30 to TRBJ2-1; TCRdb picks TRBD2, but there is no DNA to check that call. The CDR3 loop spans 15 amino acids. CDR1 and CDR2 from the germline V gene are GTSNPN and SVGIG (reference sequence). The chain's CDR3 is CAGGLAGALTNEQFF.

The chain joins TRBV18 to TRBJ1-1. Germline lookup yields CDR1 KGHSH and CDR2 LQKENI. CDR3 length: 14 amino acids. The CDR3 region is CASSSQGGNTEAFF.

The gene calls are TRBV18 and TRBJ2-2; lacking DNA, the TRBD1 call made by TCRdb goes unchecked. The length of the CDR3 is 14 residues. Germline values: CDR1 KGHSH, CDR2 LQKENI. The CDR3 sequence is CASSGDSNTGELFF.